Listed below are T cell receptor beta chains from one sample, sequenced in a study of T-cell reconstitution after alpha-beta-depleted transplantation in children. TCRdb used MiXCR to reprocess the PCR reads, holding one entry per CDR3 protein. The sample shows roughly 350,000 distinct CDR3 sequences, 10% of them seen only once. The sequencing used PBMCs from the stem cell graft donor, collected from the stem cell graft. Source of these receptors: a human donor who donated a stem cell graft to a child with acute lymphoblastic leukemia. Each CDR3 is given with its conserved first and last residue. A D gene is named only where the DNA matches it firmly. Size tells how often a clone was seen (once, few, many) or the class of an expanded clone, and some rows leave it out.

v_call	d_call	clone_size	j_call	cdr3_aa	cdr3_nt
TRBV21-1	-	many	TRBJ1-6	CASSKEGDNNSPLHF	TGTGCCAGCAGCAAAGAAGGGGACAATAATTCACCCCTCCACTTT
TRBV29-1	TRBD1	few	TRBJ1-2	CSVEISGTGVNYGYTF	TGCAGCGTTGAAATCTCCGGGACAGGGGTAAACTATGGCTACACCTTC
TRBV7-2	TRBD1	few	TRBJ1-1	CASSPGTGRTEAFF	TGTGCCAGCAGCCCCGGGACAGGGAGGACTGAAGCTTTCTTT
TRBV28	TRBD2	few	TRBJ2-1	CASRGLAANNEQFF	TGTGCCAGCCGTGGACTAGCGGCCAACAATGAGCAGTTCTTC
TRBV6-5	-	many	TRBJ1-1	CASSYQQWNTEAFF	TGTGCCAGCAGTTACCAACAGTGGAACACTGAAGCTTTCTTT
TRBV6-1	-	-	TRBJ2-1	CASSVSAGRYGNEQFF	TGTGCCAGCAGTGTATCAGCGGGTCGGTACGGAAATGAGCAGTTCTTC
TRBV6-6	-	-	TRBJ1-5	CAGGRVVQPQHF	TGTGCCGGGGGCAGGGTGGTTCAGCCCCAGCATTTT
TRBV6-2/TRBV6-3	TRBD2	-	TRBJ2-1	CASSQLAGEYNEQFF	TGTGCCAGCAGTCAACTAGCGGGAGAGTACAATGAGCAGTTCTTC
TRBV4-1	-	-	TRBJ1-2	CASSQEGGGDNGYTF	TGCGCCAGCAGCCAAGAAGGTGGGGGGGACAATGGCTACACCTTC
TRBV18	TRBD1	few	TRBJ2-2	CASSPPGQVTGELFF	TGTGCCAGCTCACCCCCGGGACAGGTGACCGGGGAGCTGTTTTTT
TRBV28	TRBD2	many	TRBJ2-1	CASRDYYNEQFF	TGTGCCAGCCGGGACTACTACAATGAGCAGTTCTTC
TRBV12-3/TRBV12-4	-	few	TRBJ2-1	CASSLWVVFGNEQFF	TGTGCCAGCAGTTTATGGGTGGTTTTCGGGAATGAGCAGTTCTTC
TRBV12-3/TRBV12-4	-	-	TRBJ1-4	CASRGPAGTLFF	TGTGCCAGCAGGGGACCGGCAGGGACACTGTTTTTT
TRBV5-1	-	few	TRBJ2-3	CASQPFPGTDTQYF	TGCGCCAGCCAACCTTTCCCTGGCACAGATACGCAGTATTTT
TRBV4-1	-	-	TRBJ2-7	CASSQYNDLRSYEQYF	TGCGCCAGCAGCCAATACAACGATCTGAGGTCCTACGAGCAGTACTTC
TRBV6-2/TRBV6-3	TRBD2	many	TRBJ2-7	CASSYRRLASSYEQYF	TGTGCCAGCAGTTATAGGCGACTAGCGAGCTCCTACGAGCAGTACTTC
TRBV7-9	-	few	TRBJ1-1	CASSPMGAGNTEAFF	TGTGCCAGCAGCCCCATGGGGGCAGGGAACACTGAAGCTTTCTTT
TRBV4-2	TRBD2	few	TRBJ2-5	CASSGGLAGGVTQYF	TGTGCCAGCAGCGGAGGACTAGCGGGAGGGGTGACCCAGTACTTC
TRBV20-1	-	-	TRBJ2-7	CSARFPSFLYEQYF	TGCAGTGCTAGATTTCCCTCTTTCCTTTACGAGCAGTACTTC
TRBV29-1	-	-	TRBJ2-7	CSVEEEAQYF	TGCAGCGTTGAAGAGGAGGCTCAGTACTTC
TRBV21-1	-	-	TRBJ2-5	CASRTSGRETQYF	TGTGCCAGCAGGACTAGCGGGAGGGAGACCCAGTACTTC
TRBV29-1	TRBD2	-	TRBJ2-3	CSVRVAGSTDTQYF	TGCAGCGTTCGGGTAGCGGGGAGCACAGATACGCAGTATTTT
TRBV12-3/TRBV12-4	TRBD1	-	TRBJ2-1	CASSNGQGSRNEQFF	TGTGCCAGCAGCAACGGACAGGGCTCTCGCAATGAGCAGTTCTTC